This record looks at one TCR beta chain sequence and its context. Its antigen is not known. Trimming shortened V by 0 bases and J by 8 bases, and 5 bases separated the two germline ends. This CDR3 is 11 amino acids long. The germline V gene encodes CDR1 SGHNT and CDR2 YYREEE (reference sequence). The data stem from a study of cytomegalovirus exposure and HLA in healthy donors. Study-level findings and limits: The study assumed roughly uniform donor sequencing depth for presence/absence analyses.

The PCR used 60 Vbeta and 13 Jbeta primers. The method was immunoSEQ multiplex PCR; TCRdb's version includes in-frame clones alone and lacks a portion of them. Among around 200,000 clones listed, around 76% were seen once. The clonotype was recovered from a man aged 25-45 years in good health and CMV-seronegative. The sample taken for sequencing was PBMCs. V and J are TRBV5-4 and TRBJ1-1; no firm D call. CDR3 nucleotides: TGTGCCAGCAGCTTGGAACAAGAAGCTTTCTTT. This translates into CASSLEQEAFF.